The text below deals with one T cell receptor beta chain. This clonotype was seen only once. The antigen it recognizes is unknown. Base qualities were left out, and no much larger clone turns up one base away. Support from one read is weak. The CDR3 spans 16 residues, from the cysteine through the phenylalanine. Solely the CDR3 DNA is kept, with 48 bases framed from the first base. According to the germline V gene (reference sequence), CDR1 reads DFQATT and CDR2 reads SNEGSKA. V sheds 6 bases and J sheds 2 bases, leaving 23 bases between their ends. The data are from a study of CD8 T cells in Susac syndrome (dated by TCRdb to the late 2010s). At the level of the whole study: Among the sequenced Susac syndrome patients, about 6 had clinically active disease and roughly eight were in clinical remission. At blood withdrawal, Susac syndrome patients were either therapy-naive, taking corticosteroids (in some cases with IVIg as well), or taking IVIg alone. The study used repertoire sequencing to test whether antigen drove CD8+ T cell activation and differentiation in Susac syndrome. CD8+ T cell repertoire clonality was compared between approximately 12 healthy donors, about 14 Susac syndrome patients and roughly 15 multiple sclerosis patients. Results the study describes overall, beyond this receptor: Around 15 and five Susac-specific public clones were found in the total CD8+ and CD8+ TEMRA repertoires, respectively. The study acknowledged that relatively few individuals were included in the TCR sequencing and HLA analysis. Clonal expansion was seen in Susac syndrome CD8+ repertoires, peaking in CD8+ TEMRA cells and being greater in clinically active patients than in remitting ones.

High-throughput TCR beta sequencing profiled peripheral blood CD8+ and CD4+ T cells from healthy donors, Susac syndrome patients and multiple sclerosis patients. Recently defined diagnostic criteria for definite or probable disease were met by the Susac syndrome patients. Bulk CD8+ and CD4+ T cells were purified by magnetic negative isolation, whereas CD8+ TEMRA cells were enriched by FACS. Blood was collected in EDTA tubes and processed within 24 hours, with PBMCs isolated through density gradient centrifugation. PBMCs intended for TCR sequencing were frozen in liquid nitrogen and were later thawed in a 37 degrees C water bath. The sorted or isolated CD4+, CD8+ and CD8+ TEMRA cells had a purity of 90% or higher. RNA was extracted using the RNeasy kit, and about 0.45 to 1 microgram was reverse transcribed with random hexamers. The immunoSEQ multiplex PCR assay, which covers 54 Vbeta and 13 Jbeta segments, was used to amplify TCR beta CDR3 regions. To correct PCR amplification bias, a synthetic template baseline was used for both primer optimization and computational correction. The paper's data handling went like this. Reads were assigned to V, D and J genes according to IMGT and analyzed in immunoSEQ Analyzer, with only productive sequences retained. Clonality was calculated as one minus the Shannon entropy normalized by log2 of the number of productive unique sequences. For each patient and control, public and private clones were evaluated among the 100 most prevalent clones. Clones were defined as Susac-specific when absent from the healthy and MS cohorts, from about 1,100 published viral clones and from other ImmuneACCESS disease sequences. TCRdb reworked the public reads: Q25 trimming with fastp, MiXCR clone assembly, productive beta chains retained. CDR3 protein sequences are deduplicated, and each keeps its most common genes and DNA. The authors' filters were not applied to this entry. In all, the sample holds roughly 100,000 distinct CDR3 sequences, and approximately 93% of those were seen once. The biggest ten clones account for 0.41% of the sample.

Rearrangement joined TRBV20-1 to TRBJ2-7, with no D gene named confidently. Sequencing input: CD8+ T cells from PBMCs. This TCR came from a human donor with Susac syndrome. The CDR3 protein is CSAIRGDPEKTYEQYF. The DNA is as follows: TGCAGTGCCATTAGAGGTGACCCGGAGAAGACCTACGAGCAGTACTTC.